This TCR beta chain was documented in a study of blood T cell repertoires in COVID-19. Study as a whole: From T cells, B-cell-depleted T cells, or PBMCs came the material, which was cDNA or gDNA.

This CDR3 is 17 amino acids long. Per the germline V gene, CDR1 is MDHEN and CDR2 is SYDVKM. V shed 2 bases and J shed 0 bases, with 14 bases lying between them. This clone showed up many times. As handled by the study authors: Reference gene primer amplification in the assay estimated nucleated cell counts. The protocol was immunoSEQ multiplex PCR, while the TCRdb copy is restricted to in-frame clones and leaves out a portion. The V and J calls and clone size were taken over from that table, and D and trimming were inferred from the DNA. The sample holds fewer than 250,000 clones, roughly 80% seen once.

The rearrangement joins TRBV28 to TRBJ2-1, with D uncertain. The clonotype comes from a woman in her fifties or sixties with acute or convalescent COVID-19. Material: peripheral blood. This chain's CDR3 is CASSLPLPLNSYNEQFF. As DNA, the CDR3 is TGTGCCAGCAGTTTACCCCTTCCCCTAAACTCCTACAATGAGCAGTTCTTC.